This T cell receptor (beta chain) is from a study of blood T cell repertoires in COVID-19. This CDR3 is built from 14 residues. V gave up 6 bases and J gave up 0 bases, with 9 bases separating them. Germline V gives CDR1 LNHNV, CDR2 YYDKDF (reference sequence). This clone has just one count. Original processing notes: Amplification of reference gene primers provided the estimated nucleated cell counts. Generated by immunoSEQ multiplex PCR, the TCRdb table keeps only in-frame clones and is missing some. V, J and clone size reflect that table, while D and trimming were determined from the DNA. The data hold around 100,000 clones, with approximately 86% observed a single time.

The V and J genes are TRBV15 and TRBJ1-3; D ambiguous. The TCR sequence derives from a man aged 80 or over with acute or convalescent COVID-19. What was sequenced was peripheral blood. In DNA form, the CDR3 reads TGTGCCACCAGTATTGGCGGCTCTGGAAACACCATATATTTT. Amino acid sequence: CATSIGGSGNTIYF.